This T cell receptor (beta chain) was sequenced during a study of T cells in localized non-small cell lung cancer. The repertoire was sequenced with immunoSEQ multiplex PCR; TCRdb's copy has only in-frame clones and lacks some. Of around 31,000 clones listed, roughly 91% are singletons. Germline-derived CDR1 and CDR2 are LNHDA and SQIVND (reference sequence). V dropped 7 bases and J dropped 1 base, with 10 bases sitting between them. CDR3 length: 14 residues. The clonotype was recovered from a female donor older than 55 with stage I lung adenocarcinoma. This rearrangement joins TRBV19 to TRBJ1-4; weak D call: TRBD1 (5 bases). The sample in question was peripheral blood, obtained before any cancer treatment. The CDR3 DNA reads as TGTGCCAGTACCCTCGACAGAACTAATGAAAAACTGTTTTTT. This encodes CASTLDRTNEKLFF. The full variable domain, in which reference TRBV19 and TRBJ1-4 provide the parts outside the CDR3, is DGGITQSPKYLFRKEGQNVTLSCEQNLNHDAMYWYRQDPGQGLRLIYYSQIVNDFQKGDIAEGYSVSREKKESFPLTVTSAQKNPTAFYLCASTLDRTNEKLFFGSGTQLSVL.